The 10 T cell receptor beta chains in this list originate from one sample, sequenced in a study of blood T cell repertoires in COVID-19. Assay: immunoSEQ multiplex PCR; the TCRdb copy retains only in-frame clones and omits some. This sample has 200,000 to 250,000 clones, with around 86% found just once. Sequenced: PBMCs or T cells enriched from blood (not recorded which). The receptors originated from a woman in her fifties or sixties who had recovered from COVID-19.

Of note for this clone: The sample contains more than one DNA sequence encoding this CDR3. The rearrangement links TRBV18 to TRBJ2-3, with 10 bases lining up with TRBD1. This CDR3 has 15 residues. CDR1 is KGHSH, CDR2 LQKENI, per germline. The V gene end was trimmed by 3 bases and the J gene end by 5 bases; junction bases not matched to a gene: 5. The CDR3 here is CASSPDRGLGDTQYF. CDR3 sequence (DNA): TGTGCCAGCTCACCCGACAGGGGGCTCGGAGATACGCAGTATTTT.

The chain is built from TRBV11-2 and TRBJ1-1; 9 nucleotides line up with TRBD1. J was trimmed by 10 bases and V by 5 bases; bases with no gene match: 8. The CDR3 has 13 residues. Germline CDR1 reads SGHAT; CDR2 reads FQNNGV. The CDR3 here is CASSPWTGEGAFF. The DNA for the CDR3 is TGTGCCAGCAGCCCCTGGACAGGGGAAGGAGCTTTCTTT.

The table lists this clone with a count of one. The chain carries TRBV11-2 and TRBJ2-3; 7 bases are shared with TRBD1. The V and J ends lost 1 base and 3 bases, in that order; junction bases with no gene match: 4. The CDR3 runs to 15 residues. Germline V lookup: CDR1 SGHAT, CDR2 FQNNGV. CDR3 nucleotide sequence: TGTGCCAGCAGCTTAGGGACAGGTCCAACAGATACGCAGTATTTT. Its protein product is CASSLGTGPTDTQYF.

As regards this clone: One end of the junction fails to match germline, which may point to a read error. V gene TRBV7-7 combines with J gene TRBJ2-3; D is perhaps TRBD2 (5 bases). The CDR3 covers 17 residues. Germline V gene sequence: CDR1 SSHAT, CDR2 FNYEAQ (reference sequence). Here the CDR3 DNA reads TGTGCTAGCAGCCCTGGCAGTGGACTCTCTAGCACAGATACGCAGTATTTT. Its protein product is CASSPGSGLSSTDTQYF.

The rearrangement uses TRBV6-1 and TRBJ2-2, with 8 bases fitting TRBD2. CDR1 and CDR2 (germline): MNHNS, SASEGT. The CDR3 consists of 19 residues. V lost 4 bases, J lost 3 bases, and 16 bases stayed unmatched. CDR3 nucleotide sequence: TGTGCCAGCAGTGGGATGCTAGCGCTTGGGCGGGAGGACACCGGGGAGCTGTTTTTT. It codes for CASSGMLALGREDTGELFF.

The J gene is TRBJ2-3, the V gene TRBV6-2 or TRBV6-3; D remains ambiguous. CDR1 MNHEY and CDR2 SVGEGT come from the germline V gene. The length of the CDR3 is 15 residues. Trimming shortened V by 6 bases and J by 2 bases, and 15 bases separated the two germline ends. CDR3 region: CASSRERRPTDTQYF. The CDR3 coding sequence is TGTGCCAGCAGCCGAGAGAGGCGCCCCACAGATACGCAGTATTTT.

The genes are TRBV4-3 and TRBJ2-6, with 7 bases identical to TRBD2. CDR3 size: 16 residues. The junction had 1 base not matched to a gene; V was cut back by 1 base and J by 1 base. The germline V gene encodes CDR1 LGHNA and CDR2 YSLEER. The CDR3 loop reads CASSQVGGSGANVLTF. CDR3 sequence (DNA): TGCGCCAGCAGCCAAGTCGGGGGGTCTGGGGCCAACGTCCTGACTTTC.

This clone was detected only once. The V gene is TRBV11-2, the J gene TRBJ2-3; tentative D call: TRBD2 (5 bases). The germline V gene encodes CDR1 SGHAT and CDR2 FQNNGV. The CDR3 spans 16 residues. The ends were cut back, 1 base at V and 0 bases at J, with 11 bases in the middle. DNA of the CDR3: TGTGCCAGCAGCTTAGGAGGGTGGCTGAGCACAGATACGCAGTATTTT. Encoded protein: CASSLGGWLSTDTQYF.

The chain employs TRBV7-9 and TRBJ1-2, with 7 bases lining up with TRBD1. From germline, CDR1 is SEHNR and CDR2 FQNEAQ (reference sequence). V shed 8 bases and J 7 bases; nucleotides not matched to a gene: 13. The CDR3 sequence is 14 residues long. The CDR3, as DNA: TGTGCCAGCGGTAACCGGACAGGCGGAGCTGGCTACACCTTC. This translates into CASGNRTGGAGYTF.

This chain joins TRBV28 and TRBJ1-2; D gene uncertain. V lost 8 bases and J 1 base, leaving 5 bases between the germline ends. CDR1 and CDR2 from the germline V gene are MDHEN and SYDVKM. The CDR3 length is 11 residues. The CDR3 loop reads CASRGNYGYTF. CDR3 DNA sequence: TGTGCCAGCCGGGGTAACTATGGCTACACCTTC.